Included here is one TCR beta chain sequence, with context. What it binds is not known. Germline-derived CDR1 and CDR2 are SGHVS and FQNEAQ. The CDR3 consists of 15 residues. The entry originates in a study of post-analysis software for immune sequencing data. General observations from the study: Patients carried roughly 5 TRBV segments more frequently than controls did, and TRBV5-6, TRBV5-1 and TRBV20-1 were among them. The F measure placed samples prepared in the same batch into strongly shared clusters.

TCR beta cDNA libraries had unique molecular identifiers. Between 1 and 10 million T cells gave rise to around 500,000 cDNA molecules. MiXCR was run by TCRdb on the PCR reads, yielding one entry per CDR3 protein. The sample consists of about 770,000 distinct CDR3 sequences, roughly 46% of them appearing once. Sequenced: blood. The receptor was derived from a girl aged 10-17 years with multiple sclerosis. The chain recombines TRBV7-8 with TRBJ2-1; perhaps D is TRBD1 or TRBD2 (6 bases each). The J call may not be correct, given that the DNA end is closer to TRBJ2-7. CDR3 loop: CASSLSGGGTVKQYF. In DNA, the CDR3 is TGTGCCAGCAGCTTAAGTGGGGGCGGGACGGTCAAGCAGTACTTC.